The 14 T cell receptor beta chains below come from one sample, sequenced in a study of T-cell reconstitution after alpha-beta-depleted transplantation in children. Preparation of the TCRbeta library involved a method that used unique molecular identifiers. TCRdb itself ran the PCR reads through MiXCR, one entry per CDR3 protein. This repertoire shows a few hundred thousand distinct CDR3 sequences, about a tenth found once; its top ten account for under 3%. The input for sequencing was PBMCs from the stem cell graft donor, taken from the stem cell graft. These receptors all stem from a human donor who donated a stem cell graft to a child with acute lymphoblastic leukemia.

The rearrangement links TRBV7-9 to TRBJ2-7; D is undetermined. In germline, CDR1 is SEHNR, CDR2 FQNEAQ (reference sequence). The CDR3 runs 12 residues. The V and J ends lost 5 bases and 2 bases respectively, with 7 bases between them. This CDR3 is CASSVEPYEQYF. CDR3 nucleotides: TGTGCCAGCAGCGTGGAGCCCTACGAGCAGTACTTC.

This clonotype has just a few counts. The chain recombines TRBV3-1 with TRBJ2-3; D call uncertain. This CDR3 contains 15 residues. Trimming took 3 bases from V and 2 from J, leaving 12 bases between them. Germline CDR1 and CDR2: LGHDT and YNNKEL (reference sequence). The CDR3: CASSQSSSFTDTQYF. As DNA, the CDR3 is TGTGCCAGCAGCCAGAGTTCGTCATTCACAGATACGCAGTATTTT.

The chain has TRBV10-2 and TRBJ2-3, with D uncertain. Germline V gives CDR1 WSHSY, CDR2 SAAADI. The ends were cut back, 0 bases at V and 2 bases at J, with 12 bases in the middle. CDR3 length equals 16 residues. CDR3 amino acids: CASSESFRPVTDTQYF. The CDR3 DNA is TGCGCCAGCAGTGAGTCTTTCCGTCCGGTCACAGATACGCAGTATTTT.

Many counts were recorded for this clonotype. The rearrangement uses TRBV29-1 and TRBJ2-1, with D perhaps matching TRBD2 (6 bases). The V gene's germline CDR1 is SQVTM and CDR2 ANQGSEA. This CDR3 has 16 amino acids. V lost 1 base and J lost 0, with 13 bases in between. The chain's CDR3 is CSVEGGDRSSYNEQFF. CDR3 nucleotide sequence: TGCAGCGTTGAAGGGGGGGACCGGAGCTCCTACAATGAGCAGTTCTTC.

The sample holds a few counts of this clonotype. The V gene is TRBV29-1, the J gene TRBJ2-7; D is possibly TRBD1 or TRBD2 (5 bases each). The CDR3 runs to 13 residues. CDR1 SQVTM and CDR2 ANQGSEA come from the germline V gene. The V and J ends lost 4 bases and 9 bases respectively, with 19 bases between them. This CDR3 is CSVGGTPKGGQYF. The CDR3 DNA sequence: TGCAGCGTTGGAGGGACCCCCAAGGGTGGGCAGTACTTC.

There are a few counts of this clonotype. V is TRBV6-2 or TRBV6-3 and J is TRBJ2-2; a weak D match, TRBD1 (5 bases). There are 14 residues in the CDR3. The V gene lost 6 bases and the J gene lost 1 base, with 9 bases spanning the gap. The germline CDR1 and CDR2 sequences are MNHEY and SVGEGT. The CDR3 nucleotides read TGTGCCAGCAGCCGGACACTGAACACCGGGGAGCTGTTTTTT. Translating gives CASSRTLNTGELFF.

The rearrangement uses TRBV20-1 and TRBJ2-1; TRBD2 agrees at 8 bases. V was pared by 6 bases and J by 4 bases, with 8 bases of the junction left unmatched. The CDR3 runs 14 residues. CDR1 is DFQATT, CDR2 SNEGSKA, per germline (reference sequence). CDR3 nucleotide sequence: TGCAGTGCCCCGGGAGGGGCGGTTTACAATGAGCAGTTCTTC. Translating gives CSAPGGAVYNEQFF.

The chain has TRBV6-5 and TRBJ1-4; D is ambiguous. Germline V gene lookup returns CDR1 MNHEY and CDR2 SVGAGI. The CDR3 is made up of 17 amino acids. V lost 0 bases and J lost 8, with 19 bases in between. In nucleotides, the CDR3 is TGTGCCAGCAGTTACTCGAAGGCAATGGGGTTACGAGAAAAACTGTTTTTT. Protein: CASSYSKAMGLREKLFF.

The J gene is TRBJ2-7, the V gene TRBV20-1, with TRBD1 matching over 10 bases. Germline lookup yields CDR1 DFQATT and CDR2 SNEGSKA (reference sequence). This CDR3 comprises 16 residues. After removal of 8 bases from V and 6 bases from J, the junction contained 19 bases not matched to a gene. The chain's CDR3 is CSPAPTGTGVGFEQYF. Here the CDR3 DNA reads TGCAGTCCCGCCCCGACCGGGACAGGGGTTGGCTTCGAGCAGTACTTC.

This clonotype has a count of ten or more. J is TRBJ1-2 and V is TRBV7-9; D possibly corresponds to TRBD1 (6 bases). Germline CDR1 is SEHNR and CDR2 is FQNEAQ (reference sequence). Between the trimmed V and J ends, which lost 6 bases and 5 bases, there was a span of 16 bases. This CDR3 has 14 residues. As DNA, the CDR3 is TGTGCCAGCAGTTACGGACAGTCTTTTTATGGCTACACCTTC. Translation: CASSYGQSFYGYTF.

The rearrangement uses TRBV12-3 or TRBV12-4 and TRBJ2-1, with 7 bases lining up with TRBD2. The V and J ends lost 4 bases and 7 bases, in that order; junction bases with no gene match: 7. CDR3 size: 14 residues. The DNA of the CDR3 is TGTGCCAGCAGTTACTGGGGGGGTGAGAATGAGCAGTTCTTC. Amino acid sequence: CASSYWGGENEQFF.

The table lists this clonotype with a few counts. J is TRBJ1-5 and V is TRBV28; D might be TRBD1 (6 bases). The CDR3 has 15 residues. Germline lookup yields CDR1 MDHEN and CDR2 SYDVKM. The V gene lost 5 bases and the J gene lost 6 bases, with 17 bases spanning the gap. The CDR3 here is CASSRTSRGSQPQHF. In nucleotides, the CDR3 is TGTGCCAGCAGTCGTACTTCCAGGGGAAGTCAGCCCCAGCATTTT.

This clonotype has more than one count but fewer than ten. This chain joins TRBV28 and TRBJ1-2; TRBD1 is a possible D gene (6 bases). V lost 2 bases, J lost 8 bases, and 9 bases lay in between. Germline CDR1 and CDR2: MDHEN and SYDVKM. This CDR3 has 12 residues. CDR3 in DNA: TGTGCCAGCAGTTTAAACAGGGTGGGCTACACCTTC. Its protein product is CASSLNRVGYTF.

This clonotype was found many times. This chain's CDR3 is CASSLVLAGGYNEQFF. CDR3 coding DNA: TGCGCCAGCAGCTTGGTTCTAGCGGGAGGCTACAATGAGCAGTTCTTC. The gene calls are TRBV5-1 and TRBJ2-1; TRBD2 agrees at 11 bases. Trimming removed 0 bases from V and 3 bases from J; junction bases left unmatched: 2. CDR3 length: 16 amino acids. CDR1 and CDR2 (germline): SGHRS, YFSETQ.